Following are 20 T cell receptor beta chains from one sample sequenced in a study of T cells after posttransplantation cyclophosphamide. TCRdb keeps only in-frame clones here, not all; method: immunoSEQ multiplex PCR. The sample lists roughly 10,000 clones; 90% to 95% were seen once. The sample comprised naive CD8+ T cells sorted from PBMCs. The source of these receptors is a man aged 25-40 years in good health and a related stem cell transplant donor.

The chain combines TRBV6-5 with TRBJ1-1, with unresolved D. The CDR3 has 15 amino acids. CDR1 MNHEY and CDR2 SVGAGI come from the germline V gene. V dropped 0 bases and J dropped 6 bases, with 14 bases sitting between them. The CDR3 loop reads CASSYSYATVAEAFF. The CDR3 DNA sequence: TGTGCCAGCAGTTACTCATATGCTACAGTTGCTGAAGCTTTCTTT.

J is TRBJ1-5 and V is TRBV23-1; no definite D call. TRBV23-1 is an ORF, with its function uncertain. The CDR3 consists of 12 residues. V was trimmed by 3 bases and J by 7 bases, leaving 7 bases between them. The CDR3, as DNA: TGCGCCAGCAGTCACTATTCACAGCCCCAGCATTTT. It encodes CASSHYSQPQHF.

This clone was counted a single time. The chain couples TRBV5-4 to TRBJ2-7, with 11 bases lining up with TRBD2. V lost 4 bases to trimming and J lost 5 bases; unmatched junction nucleotides: 8. The CDR3 consists of 15 residues. In germline, CDR1 is SGHNT, CDR2 YYREEE (reference sequence). Here the CDR3 reads CASSPLSGGAHEQYF. The CDR3, as DNA: TGTGCCAGCAGCCCTCTTAGCGGGGGGGCCCACGAGCAGTACTTC.

The chain links TRBV5-6 to TRBJ2-7, with TRBD2 as a possible D gene (5 bases). The CDR3 sequence is 13 residues long. With 2 bases removed from V and 0 bases from J, the gap between germline ends came to 6 bases. Germline CDR1 reads SGHDT; CDR2 reads YYEEEE. CDR3 in DNA: TGTGCCAGCAGCTTCGGGAACTCCTACGAGCAGTACTTC. It yields the protein CASSFGNSYEQYF.

The chain joins TRBV11-2 to TRBJ1-1; D is uncertain. Germline V gives CDR1 SGHAT, CDR2 FQNNGV. CDR3 length: 12 residues. Trimming pared 2 bases from V and 6 bases from J, leaving 7 bases between. In DNA, the CDR3 is TGTGCCAGCAGCTTACGAGGTGCTGAAGCTTTCTTT. Translation: CASSLRGAEAFF.

The V call is TRBV4-1, the J call TRBJ2-1, with 11 bases that match TRBD1. Looked up from germline, CDR1 is MGHRA and CDR2 is YSYEKL. Unmatched junction bases numbered 7, after V lost 4 bases and J lost 8 bases. The CDR3 spans 15 residues. CDR3 sequence reads: CASSPGQGALHEQFF. DNA of the CDR3: TGCGCCAGCAGCCCCGGACAGGGGGCGCTCCATGAGCAGTTCTTC.

This clone appeared once. The chain combines TRBV27 with TRBJ1-1; 9 bases map to TRBD1. This CDR3 contains 14 residues. The V segment lost 4 bases and the J segment 2 bases; nucleotides outside the gene matches: 2. Germline V gene data show CDR1 as MNHEY and CDR2 as SMNVEV (reference sequence). CDR3 in DNA: TGTGCCAGCAGTTACAGGGGGCTTAACACTGAAGCTTTCTTT. Residues: CASSYRGLNTEAFF.

The chain couples TRBV7-9 to TRBJ1-1; the D gene is possibly TRBD1 (6 bases). Germline lookup yields CDR1 SEHNR and CDR2 FQNEAQ (reference sequence). V was pared by 10 bases and J by 1 base, with 10 bases between. This CDR3 is 12 amino acids long. CDR3 region: CATGTPNTEAFF. The CDR3 nucleotides are TGTGCCACCGGGACACCGAACACTGAAGCTTTCTTT.

V gene TRBV2 combines with J gene TRBJ2-5; 8 bases agree with TRBD1. V dropped 10 bases and J dropped 4; count of bases not matched to a gene: 5. Germline CDR1 is SNHLY and CDR2 is FYNNEI. The CDR3 totals 12 residues. The CDR3 nucleotides read TGTGCCACTAGGACAGGGCGAGAGACCCAGTACTTC. Translated: CATRTGRETQYF.

The chain combines TRBV27 with TRBJ2-3, with a possible D match to TRBD2 (6 bases). This CDR3 contains 15 residues. Germline V gene lookup returns CDR1 MNHEY and CDR2 SMNVEV (reference sequence). With 3 bases removed from V and 2 bases from J, the gap between germline ends came to 12 bases. The CDR3 DNA sequence: TGTGCCAGCAGTTTGGGACTTCGGATCACAGATACGCAGTATTTT. Amino acids: CASSLGLRITDTQYF.

The V gene is TRBV9, the J gene TRBJ1-1; possibly TRBD1 for D (6 bases). V was shortened by 0 bases and J by 5 bases, with 14 bases between the two germline ends. Per the germline V gene, CDR1 is SGDLS and CDR2 is YYNGEE. The CDR3 covers 15 residues. CDR3 residues: CASSVGGGGPTEAFF. CDR3 nucleotides: TGTGCCAGCAGCGTAGGCGGCGGGGGGCCGACTGAAGCTTTCTTT.

The genes are TRBV5-8 and TRBJ2-3, with TRBD2 as a possible D gene (6 bases). The germline CDR1 and CDR2 sequences are SGHTS and YDEGEE. This CDR3 spans 15 amino acids. Trimming removed 0 bases at V and 1 base at J, with 9 bases between. CDR3 region: CASSLGSSGTDTQYF. The CDR3 region has the DNA TGTGCCAGCAGCTTGGGGTCTAGCGGCACAGATACGCAGTATTTT.

The chain joins TRBV7-3 to TRBJ1-1; D is perhaps TRBD1 (5 bases). There are 15 residues in the CDR3. Between the trimmed V and J ends, which lost 1 base and 6 bases, there was a span of 15 bases. Germline assignment: CDR1 SGHTA and CDR2 FQGTGA. The CDR3: CASSLMAGGVAEAFF. The CDR3, as DNA: TGTGCCAGCAGCTTAATGGCGGGGGGGGTGGCTGAAGCTTTCTTT. Drawing the rest from reference TRBV7-3 and TRBJ1-1, the complete variable domain is GAGVSQTPSNKVTEKGKYVELRCDPISGHTALYWYRQSLGQGPEFLIYFQGTGAADDSGLPNDRFFAVRPEGSVSTLKIQRTERGDSAVYLCASSLMAGGVAEAFFGQGTRLTVV.

This chain joins TRBV19 and TRBJ1-2; TRBD1 aligns across 7 bases. The CDR3 sequence is 16 residues long. Trimming removed 7 bases from V and 2 bases from J; junction bases left unmatched: 13. CDR1 is LNHDA and CDR2 is SQIVND in the germline V gene (reference sequence). CDR3 coding DNA: TGTGCCAGTAACGGCCCCCTACCGACAGGGAACTATGGCTACACCTTC. This gives the protein CASNGPLPTGNYGYTF.

The V and J genes are TRBV5-1 and TRBJ2-2; 15 nucleotides align to TRBD2. Germline V gene sequence: CDR1 SGHRS, CDR2 YFSETQ. J was trimmed by 1 base and V by 4 bases; bases with no gene match: 2. CDR3 length: 17 residues. The CDR3 sequence: CASSTGLAGGNTGELFF. CDR3 DNA sequence: TGCGCCAGCAGCACGGGACTAGCGGGGGGGAACACCGGGGAGCTGTTTTTT.

The V call is TRBV7-9, the J call TRBJ1-4; D not resolved. This CDR3 has 14 amino acids. V lost 4 bases and J lost 3, with 9 bases in between. Germline values: CDR1 SEHNR, CDR2 FQNEAQ (reference sequence). The CDR3 sequence: CASSSRVANEKLFF. The DNA of the CDR3 is TGTGCCAGCAGCTCCCGGGTCGCTAATGAAAAACTGTTTTTT.

The rearrangement links TRBV10-3 to TRBJ1-4; no definite D call. The CDR3 runs 14 residues. The germline V and J ends were trimmed by 6 bases and 1 base, with 9 bases remaining between them. CDR1 and CDR2 (germline): ENHRY, SYGVKD. CDR3 protein: CAIRAQLTNEKLFF. CDR3 sequence (DNA): TGTGCCATCAGGGCACAGTTAACTAATGAAAAACTGTTTTTT.

The chain is built from TRBV27 and TRBJ2-5, with 8 bases lining up with TRBD2. Per the germline V gene, CDR1 is MNHEY and CDR2 is SMNVEV (reference sequence). J lost 5 bases, V lost 4 bases, and 9 bases had no gene match. The CDR3 runs to 15 residues. DNA for the CDR3: TGTGCCAGCAGTTGGGGAGCGGGGGCACGGGAGACCCAGTACTTC. This sequence encodes CASSWGAGARETQYF.

This sequence joins TRBV7-9 and TRBJ1-2; D is perhaps TRBD1 (5 bases). CDR1 SEHNR and CDR2 FQNEAQ come from the germline V gene (reference sequence). Between the trimmed V and J ends, which lost 1 base and 8 bases, there was a span of 14 bases. The CDR3 spans 14 residues. CDR3: CASSLEDTARGYTF. CDR3 in DNA: TGTGCCAGCAGCTTAGAGGACACGGCTCGAGGCTACACCTTC.

This chain connects TRBV4-2 to TRBJ2-7, with 13 bases lining up with TRBD2. Germline CDR1 is LGHNA and CDR2 is YNFKEQ. The CDR3 contains 16 residues. The junction had 4 bases not matched to a gene; V was cut back by 1 base and J by 4 bases. The CDR3 DNA reads TGTGCCAGCAGCCAAGGTCGGACTAGCGGGGGTTACGAGCAGTACTTC. Its protein product is CASSQGRTSGGYEQYF.